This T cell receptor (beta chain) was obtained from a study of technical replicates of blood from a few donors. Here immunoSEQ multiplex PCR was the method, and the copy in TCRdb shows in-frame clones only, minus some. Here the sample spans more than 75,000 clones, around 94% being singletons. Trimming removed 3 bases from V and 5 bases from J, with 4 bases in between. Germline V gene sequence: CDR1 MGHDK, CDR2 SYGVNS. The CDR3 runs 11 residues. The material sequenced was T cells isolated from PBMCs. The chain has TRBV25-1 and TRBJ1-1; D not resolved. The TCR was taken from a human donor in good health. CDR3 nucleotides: TGTGCCAGCAGTGATTCGACTGAAGCTTTCTTT. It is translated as CASSDSTEAFF.